Listed here are 9 T cell receptor beta chains from one sample, sequenced in a study of shared clonotypes between healthy human individuals. Only in-frame clones appear in the TCRdb table, and some are missing; sequencing was by immunoSEQ multiplex PCR. The table records some 2,000,000 clones, 95% of them present only once. Sequencing input: naive CD4+ T cells sorted from blood. Subset meaning: CD45RA+ positively selected. These receptors were collected from a man aged 18-30 years in good health.

In regard to this clone: The same CDR3 can be traced to other DNA sequences in this sample. J is TRBJ2-1 and V is TRBV5-1; D remains unclear. Germline CDR1 is SGHRS and CDR2 is YFSETQ. This CDR3 comprises 15 residues. V lost 0 bases, J lost 0 bases, and 7 bases lay in between. In DNA, the CDR3 is TGCGCCAGCAGCTTGGAACTAAGCTCCTACAATGAGCAGTTCTTC. Translation gives CASSLELSSYNEQFF. Full variable domain (rest looked up from reference TRBV5-1 and TRBJ2-1): KAGVTQTPRYLIKTRGQQVTLSCSPISGHRSVSWYQQTPGQGLQFLFEYFSETQRNKGNFPGRFSGRQFSNSRSEMNVSTLELGDSALYLCASSLELSSYNEQFFGPGTRLTVL.

The chain links TRBV6-1 to TRBJ2-2; D is uncertain. This CDR3 has 14 residues. V was shortened by 7 bases and J by 2 bases, with 11 bases between the two germline ends. CDR1 is MNHNS and CDR2 is SASEGT in the germline V gene. In nucleotides, the CDR3 is TGTGCCAGCAAAGGGCAGACAAACACCGGGGAGCTGTTTTTT. It is translated as CASKGQTNTGELFF.

To note about this clone: In the same sample, other DNA sequences code for this CDR3. The rearrangement links TRBV18 to TRBJ2-2; D is unclear. This CDR3 contains 15 residues. V was clipped by 3 bases and J by 1 base, with 9 bases between them. CDR1 KGHSH and CDR2 LQKENI come from the germline V gene. The chain's CDR3 is CASSPPGGNTGELFF. CDR3 coding DNA: TGTGCCAGCTCACCCCCAGGTGGGAACACCGGGGAGCTGTTTTTT.

The rearrangement uses TRBV30 and TRBJ2-1; TRBD2 matches 11 bases. Germline loops: CDR1 GTSNPN, CDR2 SVGIG (reference sequence). CDR3 length: 14 residues. The J segment lost 9 bases and the V segment lost 7 bases, leaving 11 bases of the junction unmatched. The CDR3 reads CASAGLAGSFEQFF. CDR3 nucleotides: TGTGCCTCCGCAGGACTAGCGGGCTCTTTTGAGCAGTTCTTC. Together with reference TRBV30 and TRBJ2-1, the CDR3 gives the full variable domain: SQTIHQWPATLVQPVGSPLSLECTVEGTSNPNLYWYRQAAGRGLQLLFYSVGIGQISSEVPQNLSASRPQDRQFILSSKKLLLSDSGFYLCASAGLAGSFEQFFGPGTRLTVL.

The V call is TRBV30, the J call TRBJ1-6; no reliable D call. Per germline, CDR1 GTSNPN and CDR2 SVGIG (reference sequence). This CDR3 is built from 10 residues. With 7 bases removed from V and 10 bases from J, the gap between germline ends came to 8 bases. The CDR3 sequence: CASHGSPLHF. The CDR3 DNA sequence: TGTGCCTCGCATGGGTCACCCCTCCACTTT.

On this clone: It may be a read error: a sequence one base away is much more abundant. Other DNA sequences from this sample encode an identical CDR3 as well. V usage is TRBV5-4 and J usage is TRBJ1-1; the match to TRBD1 covers 7 bases. This CDR3 comprises 14 residues. The V and J ends lost 4 bases and 1 base, in that order; junction bases with no gene match: 4. Germline assignment: CDR1 SGHNT and CDR2 YYREEE (reference sequence). This chain's CDR3 is CASSLGQTNTEAFF. CDR3 DNA sequence: TGTGCCAGCAGCCTGGGACAGACGAACACTGAAGCTTTCTTT.

The chain uses TRBV6-1 and TRBJ1-6, with a tentative D call TRBD1 (5 bases). This CDR3 is 15 amino acids long. Germline V lookup: CDR1 MNHNS, CDR2 SASEGT. Trimming shortened V by 5 bases and J by 6 bases, and 14 bases separated the two germline ends. CDR3 sequence: CASSSRDFANSPLHF. As DNA, the CDR3 is TGTGCCAGCAGTAGCCGGGACTTTGCTAATTCACCCCTCCACTTT.

The rearrangement uses TRBV9 and TRBJ2-3; TRBD2 aligns across 7 bases. The CDR3 length is 16 residues. Per germline, CDR1 SGDLS and CDR2 YYNGEE. The ends lost 4 bases at V and 2 bases at J; junction bases unmatched: 10. The CDR3 region is CASSSGRDYYTDTQYF. CDR3 sequence (DNA): TGTGCCAGCAGCTCAGGACGGGACTACTACACAGATACGCAGTATTTT.

This clone was observed a single time. V usage is TRBV7-8 and J usage is TRBJ1-2; D possibly corresponds to TRBD1 (5 bases). Germline CDR1 SGHVS, CDR2 FQNEAQ. V gave up 1 base and J gave up 4 bases, with 13 bases separating them. CDR3 length: 15 residues. The CDR3 sequence is CASSLEGRDFYGYTF. The CDR3 DNA sequence: TGTGCCAGCAGCTTAGAGGGCAGGGACTTCTATGGCTACACCTTC.